This TCR beta chain appears in the sequencing data of a study of blood T cells in healthy people across ages. In regard to this clonotype: Its antigen is undetermined.

Germline V CDR1 and CDR2: WSHSY, SAAADI. This CDR3 has 15 amino acids. V was trimmed by 7 bases and J by 4 bases, leaving 18 bases between them. PCR was performed a second time for roughly 6 to 12 cycles using a sample-barcoded 5' primer and a J-beta primer mix. Each cDNA molecule was tagged by a template-switch adaptor that had 12 random nucleotides. Using its own MiXCR run on the 5' RACE reads, TCRdb lists one record per CDR3 protein. The table includes hundreds of thousands of distinct CDR3 sequences, under 45% detected once. Total RNA amounts of at least 6 micrograms were extracted per sample. Study-wide results and limits: PBMCs left unsorted prevented a conclusive naive versus antigen-experienced comparison.

The chain has TRBV10-2 and TRBJ2-3; D might be TRBD1 or TRBD2, each matching 6 bases. This TCR was recovered from a man aged 55 to 70 in good health. The specimen was blood. The CDR3 nucleotides are TGCGCCAGCACCGGCGCCTCGGGGGCCCCAGATACGCAGTATTTT. Amino acids: CASTGASGAPDTQYF.